Listed below are T cell receptor beta chains from one sample, sequenced in a study of shared clonotypes between healthy human individuals. Data came from immunoSEQ multiplex PCR; TCRdb stores just in-frame clones and leaves some out. This sample has 950,000 to 1,100,000 clones, with roughly 80% found just once. Sequenced: memory CD4+ T cells sorted from blood. These receptors were obtained from a man aged 18 to 35 in good health. Both conserved end residues are part of each CDR3. The order of the fields is V gene, J gene, CDR3 protein.

>TRBV6-4|TRBJ2-3
CASRAQGGSTDTQYF
>TRBV15|TRBJ1-2
CATSRDTGDYGYTF
>TRBV7-9|TRBJ2-7
CASSLDSGGQNYEQYF
>TRBV30|TRBJ1-2
CAWSVGGGGYTF
>TRBV2|TRBJ2-7
CASSPRGPGDSYEQYF
>TRBV6-5|TRBJ2-3
CATRTGGIVTDTQYF
>TRBV5-6|TRBJ2-1
CASSFGRTIQHEQFF
>TRBV18|TRBJ2-2
CASSPRDKNTGELFF
>TRBV5-1|TRBJ2-3
CASSPVSGGDTQYF
>TRBV19|TRBJ2-3
CASSSGRVGTDTQYF
>TRBV2|TRBJ2-2
CASSENLSTGELFF
>TRBV6-1|TRBJ2-3
CASSRTGIADTQYF
>TRBV7-2|TRBJ1-2
CASSYSNYGYTF
>TRBV18|TRBJ1-1
CASSPGVGGGTEAFF
>TRBV2|TRBJ2-3
CASIQEATTDTQYF
>TRBV5-4|TRBJ1-4
CASSFQGVDEKLFF
>TRBV4-1|TRBJ2-3
CASSQGLAGSTDTQYF
>TRBV28|TRBJ1-2
CASSLMGWESEGYTF
>TRBV6-4|TRBJ2-7
CASTGLAGTNSYEQYF
>TRBV7-9|TRBJ2-2
CASSLQVDGELFF
>TRBV11-2|TRBJ2-7
CASSSSGLALSYEQYF
>TRBV9|TRBJ2-1
CASSAPGLAGVGEQFF
>TRBV30|TRBJ1-4
CAWKQRINEKLFF
>TRBV10-3|TRBJ2-7
CAISAVQVYEQYF
>TRBV6-1|TRBJ1-2
CASSLIAGDGYTF
>TRBV11-2|TRBJ2-7
CASSSLREGPYEQYF
>TRBV5-6|TRBJ2-5
CASSLEEGGKETQYF
>TRBV11-2|TRBJ2-2
CASSPRLGGTGELFF
>TRBV28|TRBJ1-5
CASSPGQGNQPQHF
>TRBV5-4|TRBJ2-7
CASSLGSSGGGEQYF
>TRBV27|TRBJ2-1
CASSFSDRRNEQFF
>TRBV21-1|TRBJ2-2
CASSKGPKECLRGGELFF
>TRBV14|TRBJ1-6
CASSPQVADSPLHF
>TRBV28|TRBJ1-1
CASSLVSGQVMAFF
>TRBV28|TRBJ1-6
CASSFPRGKSPLHF
>TRBV4-1|TRBJ2-7
CASSQAPRVSYEQYF
>TRBV2|TRBJ2-7
CASSPETVFSYEQYF
>TRBV5-1|TRBJ2-7
CASFENSYEQYF
>TRBV7-8|TRBJ1-3
CASSSYTEIRNTIYF
>TRBV5-4|TRBJ1-1
CASSLGGGGAPPNTEAFF